This T cell receptor (beta chain) was sequenced for a study of cytomegalovirus exposure and HLA in healthy donors. The CDR3 has 13 residues. The germline V and J ends were trimmed by 3 bases and 0 bases, with 4 bases remaining between them. Germline CDR1 reads SGHTA; CDR2 reads FQGTGA. Vbeta (60) and Jbeta (13) primers were used in the PCR. Sequencing was performed with immunoSEQ multiplex PCR; in TCRdb, only in-frame clones are kept and a portion is missing. Of roughly 200,000 clones listed, 75% to 90% are singletons. This chain joins TRBV7-3 and TRBJ2-3; no clear D gene. Sequencing was performed on PBMCs. The clonotype originates from a woman in her twenties or thirties in good health and CMV-seronegative. The CDR3 sequence: CASSLESTDTQYF. DNA for the CDR3: TGTGCCAGCAGCTTGGAGAGCACAGATACGCAGTATTTT.